This T cell receptor beta chain is drawn from a study of identical twins. This clonotype was counted only a few times. Germline V CDR1 and CDR2: SGDLS, YYNGEE. With 4 bases removed from V and 2 bases from J, the gap between germline ends came to 16 bases. CDR3 size: 15 residues. TCRdb fed the 5' RACE reads into MiXCR, producing one record per CDR3 protein. The table includes approximately 210,000 distinct CDR3 sequences, about 16% detected once. These same data were also listed under a study on T cells expressing NK-cell markers. This second report adds: The CD3+CD56-NKG2C+ fraction of four donors was likewise dominated by these clonotypes.

The chain combines TRBV9 with TRBJ2-7; tentatively, D is TRBD1 or TRBD2 (6 bases each). Sequencing was performed on CD8+ T cells sorted from blood. This sequence originates from a woman aged 18-29 years in good health. CDR3 sequence reads: CASSPGGGQTYEQYF. The DNA for the CDR3 is TGTGCCAGCAGCCCCGGAGGGGGACAAACCTACGAGCAGTACTTC. Full variable domain (missing parts from reference TRBV9 and TRBJ2-7): DSGVTQTPKHLITATGQRVTLRCSPRSGDLSVYWYQQSLDQGLQFLIQYYNGEERAKGNILERFSAQQFPDLHSELNLSSLELGDSALYFCASSPGGGQTYEQYFGPGTRLTVT.